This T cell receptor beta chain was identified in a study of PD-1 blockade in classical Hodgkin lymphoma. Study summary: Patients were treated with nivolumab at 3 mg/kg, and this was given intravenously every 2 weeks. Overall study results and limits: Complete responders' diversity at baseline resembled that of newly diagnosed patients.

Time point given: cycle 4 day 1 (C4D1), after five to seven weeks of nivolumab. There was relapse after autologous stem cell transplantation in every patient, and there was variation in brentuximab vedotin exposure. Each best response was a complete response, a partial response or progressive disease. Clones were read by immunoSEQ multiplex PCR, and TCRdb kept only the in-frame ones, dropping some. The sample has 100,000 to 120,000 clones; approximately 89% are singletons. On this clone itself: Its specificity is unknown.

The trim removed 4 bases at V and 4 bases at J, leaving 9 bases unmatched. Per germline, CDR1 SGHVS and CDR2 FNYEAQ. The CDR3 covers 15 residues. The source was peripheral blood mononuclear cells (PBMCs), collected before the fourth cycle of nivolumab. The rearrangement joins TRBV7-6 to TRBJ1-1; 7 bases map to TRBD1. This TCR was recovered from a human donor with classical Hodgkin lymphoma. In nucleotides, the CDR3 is TGTGCCAGCAGCTCCGAGGGGGCGGCTGGCACTGAAGCTTTCTTT. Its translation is CASSSEGAAGTEAFF.